Presented here are 32 T cell receptor beta chains from one specimen sequenced in a study of blood T cell repertoires in COVID-19. The repertoire was sequenced with immunoSEQ multiplex PCR; TCRdb's copy has only in-frame clones and lacks some. The data show approximately 210,000 clones, around 90% seen once. Source material: PBMCs or T cells enriched from blood (not recorded which). The receptors were sampled from a man aged 25 to 45 in a cohort exposed to, infected with or recovered from COVID-19 (not recorded which).

The chain couples TRBV11-3 to TRBJ2-1, with 12 bases fitting TRBD2. The CDR3 covers 19 residues. Germline V gene lookup returns CDR1 SGHNT and CDR2 YENEEA. With V trimmed by 5 bases and J by 5 bases, 16 bases remained unmatched. This chain's CDR3 is CASSRAGGGTSGSNNEQFF. The CDR3 region has the DNA TGTGCCAGCAGCCGAGCCGGGGGGGGGACTAGCGGGTCTAACAATGAGCAGTTCTTC.

The chain couples TRBV28 to TRBJ2-2; TRBD2 matches at 9 bases. With V trimmed by 2 bases and J by 7 bases, 8 bases remained unmatched. Germline-derived CDR1 and CDR2 are MDHEN and SYDVKM. The CDR3 extends over 16 amino acids. DNA of the CDR3: TGTGCCAGCAGTTTAGAAAGGAGCGGGAGGCTCGGGGAGCTGTTTTTT. It translates to CASSLERSGRLGELFF.

In regard to this clone: One junction end disagrees with the germline gene, perhaps due to a read error. The gene calls are TRBV3-1 (or the pseudogene TRBV3-2) and TRBJ2-2; D is unclear. This CDR3 contains 13 residues. Germline V lookup: CDR1 LGHDT, CDR2 YNNKEL (reference sequence). CDR3 sequence: CASGQANTGELFF. The CDR3 coding sequence is TGTGCCAGCGGCCAGGCAAACACCGGGGAGCTGTTTTTT.

This chain joins TRBV6-5 and TRBJ2-7, with a tentative D call TRBD1 (6 bases). Germline values: CDR1 MNHEY, CDR2 SVGAGI. The CDR3 length is 14 residues. Trimming took 3 bases from V and 3 from J, leaving 12 bases between them. This chain's CDR3 is CASSYWGQSYEQYF. CDR3 bases: TGTGCCAGCAGTTATTGGGGGCAGAGCTACGAGCAGTACTTC.

The rearrangement uses TRBV7-6 and TRBJ2-1; 10 nucleotides agree with TRBD2. CDR1 and CDR2 (germline): SGHVS, FNYEAQ. Trimming at V came to 8 bases and at J to 8 bases, leaving 18 bases not matched to a gene. The CDR3 has 17 residues. The CDR3 bases are TGTGCCAGCGGTTCCCCGACCGGGACTAGCGTTATCCATGAGCAGTTCTTC. This sequence encodes CASGSPTGTSVIHEQFF.

This rearrangement joins TRBV2 to TRBJ2-1; 13 bases align to TRBD2. Per germline, CDR1 SNHLY and CDR2 FYNNEI. The CDR3 length is 16 residues. With 6 bases clipped from V and 7 bases from J, the junction kept 9 bases outside the gene matches. As DNA, the CDR3 is TGTGCCAGCAGGCAACAGCGGACTAGCGGGAGAAATGAGCAGTTCTTC. It is translated as CASRQQRTSGRNEQFF.

This sequence joins TRBV5-6 and TRBJ1-1, with a possible D match to TRBD1 (6 bases). Per germline, CDR1 SGHDT and CDR2 YYEEEE. The CDR3 is made up of 12 amino acids. The germline V and J ends were trimmed by 4 bases and 10 bases, with 14 bases remaining between them. The CDR3 spells CASSGQTGPAFF. The CDR3 DNA follows: TGTGCCAGCAGCGGGCAAACAGGGCCAGCTTTCTTT.

V is TRBV7-9 and J is TRBJ1-1; TRBD1 matches at 7 bases. There are 14 residues in the CDR3. Trimming cost V 4 bases and J 3 bases; bases outside gene matches: 5. Looked up from germline, CDR1 is SEHNR and CDR2 is FQNEAQ (reference sequence). CDR3 region: CASSSQDRYTEAFF. CDR3 coding DNA: TGTGCCAGCAGCTCGCAGGACAGGTACACTGAAGCTTTCTTT.

The J gene is TRBJ2-7, the V gene TRBV6-5, with a possible D match to TRBD2 (6 bases). This CDR3 has 15 residues. Germline V gene data show CDR1 as MNHEY and CDR2 as SVGAGI. Trimming took 4 bases from V and 3 from J, leaving 16 bases between them. The CDR3, as DNA: TGTGCCAGCAGTTCCCCGGGCGGGATATACTACGAGCAGTACTTC. It translates to CASSSPGGIYYEQYF.

CDR3 amino acids: CASSQRAASGGNTIYF. The CDR3 nucleotides are TGCGCCAGCAGCCAAAGGGCGGCGTCGGGAGGAAACACCATATATTTT. V and J are TRBV4-1 and TRBJ1-3; D call uncertain. V dropped 2 bases and J dropped 4 bases, with 15 bases sitting between them. Germline-derived CDR1 and CDR2 are MGHRA and YSYEKL. The CDR3 contains 16 residues.

V gene TRBV4-1 combines with J gene TRBJ2-7; D possibly corresponds to TRBD2 (6 bases). The CDR3 runs 16 residues. V was shortened by 4 bases and J by 0 bases, with 16 bases between the two germline ends. Germline CDR1 MGHRA, CDR2 YSYEKL. CDR3 DNA: TGCGCCAGCAGCCTGGCAGCGGGCTTCTCCTCCTACGAGCAGTACTTC. Encoded protein: CASSLAAGFSSYEQYF.

This chain links TRBV4-1 with TRBJ1-3; unclear D gene. Deletions cut 6 bases from V and 0 bases from J, with 9 bases between. CDR1 and CDR2 (germline): MGHRA, YSYEKL. The CDR3 covers 14 residues. CDR3 nucleotide sequence: TGCGCCAGCAGACGCAGGTTCTCTGGAAACACCATATATTTT. This gives the protein CASRRRFSGNTIYF.

The V gene is TRBV7-9, the J gene TRBJ1-4; D is unresolved. V shed 8 bases and J shed 8 bases, with 12 bases lying between them. Per the germline V gene, CDR1 is SEHNR and CDR2 is FQNEAQ (reference sequence). The length of the CDR3 is 12 residues. CDR3 in amino acids: CASREGGEKLFF. The CDR3 DNA is TGTGCCAGCCGCGAGGGTGGAGAAAAACTGTTTTTT.

The chain links TRBV4-3 to TRBJ2-7; D not certain. This CDR3 is 16 amino acids long. The germline V gene encodes CDR1 LGHNA and CDR2 YSLEER. V was clipped by 0 bases and J by 2 bases, with 14 bases between them. The CDR3 region is CASSQDPAALTYEQYF. The CDR3 DNA follows: TGCGCCAGCAGCCAAGATCCCGCGGCTCTCACCTACGAGCAGTACTTC.

The chain has TRBV28 and TRBJ2-1; TRBD2 agrees at 10 bases. Germline values: CDR1 MDHEN, CDR2 SYDVKM. CDR3 size: 17 residues. Trimming at V came to 6 bases and at J to 9 bases, leaving 17 bases not matched to a gene. CDR3 amino acids: CASSLSGRPEGPVEQFF. CDR3 nucleotides: TGTGCCAGCAGCCTTAGCGGGAGGCCTGAAGGGCCGGTTGAGCAGTTCTTC.

The chain joins TRBV4-1 to TRBJ2-5, with TRBD2 matching over 7 bases. The CDR3 is 16 amino acids. CDR1 and CDR2 (germline): MGHRA, YSYEKL. Trimming removed 0 bases from V and 1 base from J; junction bases left unmatched: 5. Here the CDR3 DNA reads TGCGCCAGCAGCCAAGAGGCTAGCGGACCCCAAGAGACCCAGTACTTC. It is translated as CASSQEASGPQETQYF.

This clone was detected ten times or more. The chain has TRBV7-9 and TRBJ2-3, with 10 nucleotides matching TRBD2. Germline assignment: CDR1 SEHNR and CDR2 FQNEAQ (reference sequence). The CDR3 spans 16 residues. V was pared by 0 bases and J by 6 bases, with 6 bases of the junction left unmatched. The CDR3 nucleotides are TGTGCCAGCAGCTTAGCGCTAGCGGGAGCCGGGGATACGCAGTATTTT. Translated, it gives CASSLALAGAGDTQYF.

This chain connects TRBV7-8 to TRBJ2-2; TRBD2 aligns across 10 bases. Trimming cost V 0 bases and J 6 bases; bases outside gene matches: 10. The germline V gene has CDR1 SGHVS and CDR2 FQNEAQ. The CDR3 has 18 amino acids. The CDR3 bases are TGTGCCAGCAGCTTAGCTTGGACTAGCGGAGGGAAGGCCGGGGAGCTGTTTTTT. Its translation: CASSLAWTSGGKAGELFF.

The J gene is TRBJ2-2, the V gene TRBV15; maybe TRBD1 (7 bases). This CDR3 has 16 amino acids. Germline V gives CDR1 LNHNV, CDR2 YYDKDF (reference sequence). V lost 0 bases, J lost 7 bases, and 15 bases lay in between. The CDR3 here is CATSRETRGAGGELFF. The CDR3 coding sequence is TGTGCCACCAGCAGAGAAACCAGGGGGGCTGGCGGGGAGCTGTTTTTT. The full variable domain, in which reference TRBV15 and TRBJ2-2 provide the parts outside the CDR3, is DAMVIQNPRYQVTQFGKPVTLSCSQTLNHNVMYWYQQKSSQAPKLLFHYYDKDFNNEADTPDNFQSRRPNTSFCFLDIRSPGLGDTAMYLCATSRETRGAGGELFFGEGSRLTVL.

The gene calls are TRBV5-4 and TRBJ1-6, with a tentative D call TRBD1 (6 bases). V gave up 7 bases and J gave up 9 bases, with 20 bases separating them. This CDR3 contains 15 residues. Germline CDR1 and CDR2: SGHNT and YYREEE (reference sequence). CDR3 protein: CASASGRGLGSPLHF. DNA for the CDR3: TGTGCCAGCGCCAGCGGCAGGGGCCTAGGTTCACCCCTCCACTTT.

V is TRBV27 and J is TRBJ2-7, with 12 bases matching TRBD2. J lost 4 bases, V lost 6 bases, and 4 bases had no gene match. CDR3 length: 14 amino acids. The germline CDR1 and CDR2 sequences are MNHEY and SMNVEV (reference sequence). The CDR3 reads CASRTSGGPYEQYF. DNA of the CDR3: TGTGCCAGCAGGACTAGCGGGGGACCTTACGAGCAGTACTTC.

This clone was detected a few times. The chain carries TRBV29-1 and TRBJ2-7; TRBD1 matches at 11 bases. The V segment lost 4 bases and the J segment 2 bases; nucleotides outside the gene matches: 4. The CDR3 loop spans 14 amino acids. Germline-derived CDR1 and CDR2 are SQVTM and ANQGSEA. This chain's CDR3 is CSVGGQGEAYEQYF. CDR3 coding DNA: TGCAGCGTTGGGGGACAGGGGGAGGCCTACGAGCAGTACTTC.

The rearrangement uses TRBV7-6 and TRBJ2-7, with TRBD2 as a possible D gene (6 bases). This CDR3 comprises 15 residues. Germline-derived CDR1 and CDR2 are SGHVS and FNYEAQ. V was trimmed by 4 bases and J by 2 bases, leaving 15 bases between them. For the CDR3, the DNA is TGTGCCAGCAGCTCCCTGGATGGAGGGACCTACGAGCAGTACTTC. Residues: CASSSLDGGTYEQYF.

The chain has TRBV28 and TRBJ2-3; 7 nucleotides line up with TRBD2. CDR1 is MDHEN, CDR2 SYDVKM, per germline. Unmatched junction bases numbered 2, after V lost 3 bases and J lost 2 bases. The CDR3 sequence is 14 residues long. The CDR3 coding sequence is TGTGCCAGCAGTTTTACTAGCGTCACAGATACGCAGTATTTT. Its protein product is CASSFTSVTDTQYF.

The chain is built from TRBV15 and TRBJ1-2; TRBD1 aligns across 7 bases. The CDR3 has 15 amino acids. Germline V gives CDR1 LNHNV, CDR2 YYDKDF (reference sequence). The V gene end was trimmed by 0 bases and the J gene end by 8 bases; junction bases not matched to a gene: 9. The CDR3, as DNA: TGTGCCACCAGCAGAGATGAGAATCAGGGGGGAGGCTACACCTTC. It is translated as CATSRDENQGGGYTF.

This clone was counted a single time. The rearrangement links TRBV12-3 or TRBV12-4 to TRBJ2-5; D is possibly TRBD1 (5 bases). V lost 2 bases to trimming and J lost 6 bases, with 10 bases between them. The CDR3 loop spans 13 amino acids. The CDR3 coding sequence is TGTGCCAGCAGTTTACGCGGACAACAGACCCAGTACTTC. Translating gives CASSLRGQQTQYF.

V is TRBV7-3 and J is TRBJ2-3; D is possibly TRBD2 (6 bases). V lost 7 bases and J 13 bases, leaving 21 bases between the germline ends. The CDR3 is 13 residues long. Germline CDR1 SGHTA, CDR2 FQGTGA. The CDR3 DNA reads as TGTGCCAGCATGGATCCCAATGGTGGGGGGAAGTATTTT. Its translation: CASMDPNGGGKYF.

The rearrangement uses TRBV5-1 and TRBJ1-6; D is possibly TRBD1 (5 bases). The V gene lost 4 bases and the J gene lost 5 bases, with 13 bases spanning the gap. The CDR3 runs to 15 residues. Germline V gene data show CDR1 as SGHRS and CDR2 as YFSETQ. The CDR3, as DNA: TGCGCCAGCAGCCCTACAGGAGATCATAATTCACCCCTCCACTTT. This encodes CASSPTGDHNSPLHF.

This chain joins TRBV15 and TRBJ2-7; D gene unclear. The germline V gene has CDR1 LNHNV and CDR2 YYDKDF (reference sequence). The CDR3 runs to 14 residues. The V gene lost 0 bases and the J gene lost 6 bases, with 12 bases spanning the gap. The CDR3 region is CATSREGSLGEQYF. The CDR3 DNA reads as TGTGCCACCAGCAGAGAGGGCTCCCTGGGCGAGCAGTACTTC.

For this clone: The junction departs from the called germline gene at one end, perhaps through a read error. V gene TRBV7-7 combines with J gene TRBJ1-1, with 7 bases identical to TRBD1. The germline gives CDR1 SSHAT, CDR2 FNYEAQ (reference sequence). This CDR3 region has 17 residues. CDR3 in amino acids: CASSYRQGEEMNTEAFF. DNA of the CDR3: TGTGCTAGCAGCTACCGACAGGGTGAAGAGATGAACACTGAAGCTTTCTTT.

This chain connects TRBV7-9 to TRBJ2-7; 16 bases match TRBD2. This CDR3 is built from 18 residues. The germline CDR1 and CDR2 sequences are SEHNR and FQNEAQ (reference sequence). The J segment lost 0 bases and the V segment lost 6 bases, leaving 8 bases of the junction unmatched. CDR3 DNA: TGTGCCAGCAGTAATGGGACTAGCGGGAGGGACTTCTCCTACGAGCAGTACTTC. Translating gives CASSNGTSGRDFSYEQYF.

J is TRBJ2-7 and V is TRBV14, with D possibly TRBD2 on 6 matching bases. The CDR3 is made up of 15 amino acids. V lost 2 bases and J lost 0, with 11 bases in between. Germline V lookup: CDR1 SGHDN, CDR2 FVKESK. In nucleotides, the CDR3 is TGTGCCAGCAGCCAACTCCCCGGGGGCTCCTACGAGCAGTACTTC. This gives the protein CASSQLPGGSYEQYF.